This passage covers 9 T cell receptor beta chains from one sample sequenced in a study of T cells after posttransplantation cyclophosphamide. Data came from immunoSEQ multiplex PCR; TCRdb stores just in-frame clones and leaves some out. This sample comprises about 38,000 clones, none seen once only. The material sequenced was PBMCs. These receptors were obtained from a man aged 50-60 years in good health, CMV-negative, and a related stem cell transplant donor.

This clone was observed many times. DNA for the CDR3: TGTGCCAGCAGTAGACAGGGGTCCTACGAGCAGTACTTC. It codes for CASSRQGSYEQYF. The chain carries TRBV2 and TRBJ2-7; 8 bases map to TRBD1. Germline V gene sequence: CDR1 SNHLY, CDR2 FYNNEI. The J segment lost 1 base and the V segment lost 5 bases, leaving 1 base of the junction unmatched. The CDR3 has 13 amino acids.

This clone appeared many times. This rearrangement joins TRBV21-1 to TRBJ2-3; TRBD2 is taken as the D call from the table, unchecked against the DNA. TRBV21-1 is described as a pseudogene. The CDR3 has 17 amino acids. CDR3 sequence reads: CASSIDGLVAGARTQYF. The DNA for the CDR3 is TGTGCCAGCAGCATAGACGGACTAGTAGCGGGGGCCCGGACGCAGTATTTT.

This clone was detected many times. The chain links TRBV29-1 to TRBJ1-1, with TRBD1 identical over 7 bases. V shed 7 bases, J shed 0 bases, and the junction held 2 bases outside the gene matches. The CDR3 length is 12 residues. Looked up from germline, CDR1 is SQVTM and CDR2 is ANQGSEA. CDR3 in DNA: TGCAGCGGGGGACAGATGAACACTGAAGCTTTCTTT. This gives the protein CSGGQMNTEAFF.

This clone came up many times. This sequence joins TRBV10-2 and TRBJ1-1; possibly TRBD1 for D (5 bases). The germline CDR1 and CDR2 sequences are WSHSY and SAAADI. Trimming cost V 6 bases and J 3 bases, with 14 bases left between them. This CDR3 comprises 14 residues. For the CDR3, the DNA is TGCGCCAGCAGAGGACAAGAGTTGGACACTGAAGCTTTCTTT. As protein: CASRGQELDTEAFF.

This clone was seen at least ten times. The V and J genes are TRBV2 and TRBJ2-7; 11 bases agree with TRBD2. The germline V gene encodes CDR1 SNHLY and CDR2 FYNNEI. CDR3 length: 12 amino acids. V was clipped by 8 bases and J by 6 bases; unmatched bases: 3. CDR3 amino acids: CASVLAGGEQYF. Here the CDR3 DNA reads TGTGCCAGCGTTCTAGCGGGGGGCGAGCAGTACTTC.

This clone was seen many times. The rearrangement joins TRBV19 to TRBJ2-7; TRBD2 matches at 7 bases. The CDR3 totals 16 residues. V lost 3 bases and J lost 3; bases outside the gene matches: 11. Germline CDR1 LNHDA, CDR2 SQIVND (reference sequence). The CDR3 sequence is CASSMIGGGNYYEQYF. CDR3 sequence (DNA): TGTGCCAGTAGTATGATCGGCGGGGGAAATTACTACGAGCAGTACTTC.

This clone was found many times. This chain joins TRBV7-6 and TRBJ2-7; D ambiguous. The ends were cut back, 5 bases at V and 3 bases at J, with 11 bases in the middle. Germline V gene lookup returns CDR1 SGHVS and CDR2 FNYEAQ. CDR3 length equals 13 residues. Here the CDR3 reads CASSPPTGYEQYF. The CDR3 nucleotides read TGTGCCAGCAGCCCCCCCACGGGCTACGAGCAGTACTTC.

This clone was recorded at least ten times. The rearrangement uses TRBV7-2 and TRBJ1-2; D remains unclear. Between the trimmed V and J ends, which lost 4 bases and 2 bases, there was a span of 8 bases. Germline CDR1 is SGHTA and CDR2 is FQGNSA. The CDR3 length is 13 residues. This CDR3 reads CASSSGINYGYTF. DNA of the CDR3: TGTGCCAGCAGCTCCGGGATAAACTATGGCTACACCTTC.

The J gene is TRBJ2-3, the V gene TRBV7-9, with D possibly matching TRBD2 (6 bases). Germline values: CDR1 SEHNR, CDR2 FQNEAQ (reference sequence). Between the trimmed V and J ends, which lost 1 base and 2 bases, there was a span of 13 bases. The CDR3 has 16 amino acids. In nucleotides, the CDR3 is TGTGCCAGCAGCTTAGTAAGCGGGCGATTCACAGATACGCAGTATTTT. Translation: CASSLVSGRFTDTQYF.